The 14 T cell receptor beta chains listed next were all sequenced from one sample in a study of blood T cell repertoires in COVID-19. Here immunoSEQ multiplex PCR was the method, and the copy in TCRdb shows in-frame clones only, minus some. The table includes around 450,000 clones, 87% detected once. Input material: PBMCs or T cells enriched from blood (not recorded which). The receptor source for this set is a woman younger than 35 with acute COVID-19.

V is TRBV21-1 and J is TRBJ2-7; TRBD1 was called by the table and not checked on the DNA. TRBV21-1 is described as a pseudogene. CDR3 length equals 14 residues. The CDR3 protein is CASSPGQGIYEQYF. DNA for the CDR3: TGTGCCAGCAGCCCGGGACAGGGGATATACGAGCAGTACTTC.

The chain has TRBV19 and TRBJ1-2, with 10 bases fitting TRBD1. The CDR3 is 15 residues long. Germline loops: CDR1 LNHDA, CDR2 SQIVND (reference sequence). The J segment lost 7 bases and the V segment lost 1 base, leaving 6 bases of the junction unmatched. CDR3 nucleotide sequence: TGTGCCAGTAGTATAGCCGGGACAGGGGATTTTGGCTACACCTTC. Protein sequence: CASSIAGTGDFGYTF.

The genes are TRBV11-2 and TRBJ1-1; D gene unclear. The CDR3 is 11 amino acids. From germline, CDR1 is SGHAT and CDR2 FQNNGV. V lost 5 bases, J lost 7 bases, and 8 bases lay in between. The CDR3 loop reads CASSVQIEAFF. As DNA, the CDR3 is TGTGCCAGCAGCGTACAGATTGAAGCTTTCTTT.

The CDR3 coding sequence is TGCGCCAGCAGCTTCGTACAGGGGGCGCGTACCGGGGAGCTGTTTTTT. This sequence encodes CASSFVQGARTGELFF. This chain uses TRBV5-1 with TRBJ2-2, with 9 bases identical to TRBD1. The CDR3 is 16 residues long. Unmatched junction bases numbered 7, after V lost 2 bases and J lost 5 bases. Germline CDR1 SGHRS, CDR2 YFSETQ.

V and J are TRBV19 and TRBJ1-2, with 7 bases that match TRBD1. The V segment lost 5 bases and the J segment 7 bases; nucleotides outside the gene matches: 7. Looked up from germline, CDR1 is LNHDA and CDR2 is SQIVND (reference sequence). This CDR3 contains 13 residues. The CDR3 DNA sequence: TGTGCCAGTAGTCAAACAGGGGAACGTGGCTACACCTTC. This encodes CASSQTGERGYTF.

The rearrangement joins TRBV12-3 or TRBV12-4 to TRBJ1-5; D might be TRBD1 (6 bases). The V and J ends lost 2 bases and 9 bases respectively, with 11 bases between them. There are 13 residues in the CDR3. In nucleotides, the CDR3 is TGTGCCAGCAGTTTAAACAGGGAAGTGCCCCAGCATTTT. It encodes CASSLNREVPQHF.

The chain couples TRBV16 to TRBJ2-5; 9 nucleotides align to TRBD2. V gave up 1 base and J gave up 1 base; unmatched junction bases: 7. The CDR3 consists of 17 residues. CDR1 KGHSY and CDR2 FQNENV come from the germline V gene. Here the CDR3 DNA reads TGTGCCAGCAGCCAATGGGCAAGCGGGGGGACCCAAGAGACCCAGTACTTC. Protein: CASSQWASGGTQETQYF. Using reference TRBV16 and TRBJ2-5 for the parts outside the CDR3, the full variable domain is GEEVAQTPKHLVRGEGQKAKLYCAPIKGHSYVFWYQQVLKNEFKFLISFQNENVFDETGMPKERFSAKCLPNSPCSLEIQATKLEDSAVYFCASSQWASGGTQETQYFGPGTRLLVL.

V is TRBV7-9 and J is TRBJ1-1; tentative D call: TRBD1 (5 bases). The ends were cut back, 2 bases at V and 5 bases at J, with 15 bases in the middle. CDR3 length equals 15 residues. Germline V lookup: CDR1 SEHNR, CDR2 FQNEAQ (reference sequence). CDR3 sequence (DNA): TGTGCCAGCAGCTTAAGTGAACAGGAACGGACTGAAGCTTTCTTT. Its protein product is CASSLSEQERTEAFF.

This chain links TRBV19 with TRBJ2-4, with 8 bases lining up with TRBD1. Germline CDR1 reads LNHDA; CDR2 reads SQIVND (reference sequence). The CDR3 sequence is 16 residues long. Unmatched junction bases numbered 6, after V lost 5 bases and J lost 0 bases. CDR3 nucleotides: TGTGCCAGTAGTTCGCGGACAGGGCTAGCCAAAAACATTCAGTACTTC. Amino acid sequence: CASSSRTGLAKNIQYF.

CDR3 protein: CAVGGWTEAFF. CDR3 sequence (DNA): TGTGCCGTCGGGGGGTGGACTGAAGCTTTCTTT. V usage is TRBV10-3 and J usage is TRBJ1-1, with D perhaps TRBD1 (5 bases). Trimming removed 11 bases at V and 5 bases at J, with 12 bases between. This CDR3 has 11 residues. Looked up from germline, CDR1 is ENHRY and CDR2 is SYGVKD.

The chain carries TRBV27 and TRBJ2-4; TRBD1 might be the D (5 bases). Looked up from germline, CDR1 is MNHEY and CDR2 is SMNVEV (reference sequence). Trimming left V 3 bases short and J 1 base short, with 10 bases between. This CDR3 has 15 residues. The CDR3 nucleotides are TGTGCCAGCAGTTTGGGGCGGCTGGCCAAAAACATTCAGTACTTC. Encoded protein: CASSLGRLAKNIQYF.

The chain employs TRBV6-1 and TRBJ1-1; D is unclear. The germline V and J ends were trimmed by 2 bases and 10 bases, with 8 bases remaining between them. This CDR3 comprises 11 residues. CDR1 is MNHNS, CDR2 SASEGT, per germline. This CDR3 is CASSEREVAFF. DNA for the CDR3: TGTGCCAGCAGTGAACGGGAGGTAGCTTTCTTT.

This clone appeared a single time. This chain uses TRBV5-5 with TRBJ1-1; unclear D gene. The CDR3 length is 15 residues. V lost 0 bases and J lost 0, with 9 bases in between. Germline V lookup: CDR1 SGHKS, CDR2 YYEKEE (reference sequence). The CDR3 loop reads CASSLGASMNTEAFF. The CDR3 nucleotides are TGTGCCAGCAGCTTGGGGGCGTCCATGAACACTGAAGCTTTCTTT.

The rearrangement links TRBV28 to TRBJ2-3; TRBD2 agrees at 8 bases. Germline V gene lookup returns CDR1 MDHEN and CDR2 SYDVKM. This CDR3 region has 17 residues. Germline trimming cut 2 bases from V and 1 base from J; bases unmatched to any gene: 8. The DNA for the CDR3 is TGTGCCAGCAGTTTAACCCCTAGCGGGTCGGGCACAGATACGCAGTATTTT. Its protein is CASSLTPSGSGTDTQYF.